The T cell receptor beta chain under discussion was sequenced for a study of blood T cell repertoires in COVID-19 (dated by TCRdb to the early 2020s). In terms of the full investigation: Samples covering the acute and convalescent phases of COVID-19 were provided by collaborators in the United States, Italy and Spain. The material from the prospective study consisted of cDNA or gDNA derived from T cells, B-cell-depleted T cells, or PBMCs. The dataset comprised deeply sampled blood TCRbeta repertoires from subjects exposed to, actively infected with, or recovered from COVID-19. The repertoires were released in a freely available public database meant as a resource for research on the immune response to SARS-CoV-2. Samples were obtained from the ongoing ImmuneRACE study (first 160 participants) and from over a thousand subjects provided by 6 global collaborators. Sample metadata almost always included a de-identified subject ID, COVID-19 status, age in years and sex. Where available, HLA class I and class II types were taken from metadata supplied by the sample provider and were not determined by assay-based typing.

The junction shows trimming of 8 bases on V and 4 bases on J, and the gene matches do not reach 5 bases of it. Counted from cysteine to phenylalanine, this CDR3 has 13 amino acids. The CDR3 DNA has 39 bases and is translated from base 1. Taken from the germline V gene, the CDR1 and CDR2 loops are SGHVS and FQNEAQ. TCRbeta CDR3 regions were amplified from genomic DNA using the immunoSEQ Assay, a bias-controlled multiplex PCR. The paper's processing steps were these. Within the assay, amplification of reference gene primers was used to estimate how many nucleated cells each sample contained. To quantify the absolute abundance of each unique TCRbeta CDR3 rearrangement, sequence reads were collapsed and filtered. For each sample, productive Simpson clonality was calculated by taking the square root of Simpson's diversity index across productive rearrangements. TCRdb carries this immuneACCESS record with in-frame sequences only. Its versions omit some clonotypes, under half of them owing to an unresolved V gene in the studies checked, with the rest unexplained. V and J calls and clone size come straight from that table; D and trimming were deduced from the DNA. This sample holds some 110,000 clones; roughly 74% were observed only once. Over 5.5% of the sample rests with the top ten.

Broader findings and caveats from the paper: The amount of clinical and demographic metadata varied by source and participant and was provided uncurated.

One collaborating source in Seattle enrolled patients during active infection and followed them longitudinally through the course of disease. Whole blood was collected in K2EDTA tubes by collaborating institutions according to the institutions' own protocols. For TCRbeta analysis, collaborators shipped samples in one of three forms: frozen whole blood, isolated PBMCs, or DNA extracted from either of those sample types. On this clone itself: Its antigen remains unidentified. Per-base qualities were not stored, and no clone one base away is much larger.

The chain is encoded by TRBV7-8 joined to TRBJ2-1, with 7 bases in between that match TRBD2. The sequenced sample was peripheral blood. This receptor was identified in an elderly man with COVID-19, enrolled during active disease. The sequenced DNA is TGTGCCAGCCGACACGGGGGGTACAATGAGCAGTTCTTC. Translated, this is CASRHGGYNEQFF.